This is a list of T cell receptor beta chains from one sample in a study of T cells after yellow fever vaccination. TCRdb redid the calling of the 5' RACE reads with MiXCR, one entry per CDR3 protein. The table includes more than 350,000 distinct CDR3 sequences, around 10% detected once. The specimen was PBMCs, collected on the day of the first yellow fever vaccination. The source of these receptors is a man in his late teens or twenties who received the YFV17D yellow fever vaccine. CDR3s include the opening cysteine and the closing phenylalanine or tryptophan. Fields, in order: V gene, J gene, clone size, CDR3 length, CDR3 protein. Clone size is shown for a subset of rows, as once, few, many or a class of expanded clone.

TRBV10-2	TRBJ1-6	few	16	CASRTGWAAGDSPLHF
TRBV5-1	TRBJ2-1	few	12	CASSLPLDEQFF
TRBV5-1	TRBJ1-6	few	15	CASSFGSKDNSPLHF
TRBV11-2	TRBJ2-1	-	16	CASSLDPRGGINEQFF
TRBV5-5	TRBJ1-2	-	16	CASSYATGAILYGYTF
TRBV7-2	TRBJ2-7	few	14	CASSLAPTAYEQYF
TRBV7-2	TRBJ2-5	-	14	CASSRGGAQETQYF
TRBV6-5	TRBJ2-4	few	13	CASSLGRKNIQYF
TRBV9	TRBJ2-1	-	15	CASSTEHSSYNEQFF
TRBV30	TRBJ2-3	-	16	CAWSGSPGGVTDTQYF
TRBV2	TRBJ2-7	-	15	CARSGTSGASYEQYF
TRBV29-1	TRBJ1-1	-	15	CSVGTSWFMDTEAFF
TRBV4-3	TRBJ1-3	many	14	CASSQDRGLNTIYF
TRBV4-1	TRBJ2-3	-	18	CASSQLAGRGQGTDTQYF
TRBV7-3	TRBJ2-5	-	15	CASSPSLGGLATQYF
TRBV7-2	TRBJ1-3	-	14	CASTQRGGGNTIYF
TRBV28	TRBJ2-1	once	14	CASNYRGSYNEQFF
TRBV5-1	TRBJ1-1	-	17	CASSLDPTGSVNTEAFF
TRBV6-1	TRBJ1-1	-	13	CASSPAVRTEAFF
TRBV5-1	TRBJ1-6	few	14	CASSLVQVNSPLHF
TRBV2	TRBJ1-1	few	11	CARTGGPEAFF
TRBV4-2	TRBJ1-5	-	15	CASSQDRRANQPQHF